The T cell receptor beta chain under discussion was sequenced for a study of blood T cell repertoires in COVID-19. Study at large: Sites across the United States, Italy and Spain contributed samples from acute and convalescent COVID-19.

Germline CDR1 is MDHEN and CDR2 is SYDVKM. The CDR3 sequence is 15 residues long. V was pared by 5 bases and J by 1 base, with 14 bases between. Profiling relied on immunoSEQ multiplex PCR, and the TCRdb table lists in-frame clones only, not all of them. The sample lists some 150,000 clones, 80% to 90% occurring once. The clonotype was recovered from a man in his 70s with acute or convalescent COVID-19. The V call is TRBV28, the J call TRBJ2-5; no definite D call. Sequenced material: peripheral blood. The CDR3 sequence: CASSPPPLAQETQYF. CDR3 DNA: TGTGCCAGCAGTCCTCCCCCCTTGGCCCAAGAGACCCAGTACTTC. Variable domain in full (rest from reference TRBV28 and TRBJ2-5): DVKVTQSSRYLVKRTGEKVFLECVQDMDHENMFWYRQDPGLGLRLIYFSYDVKMKEKGDIPEGYSVSREKKERFSLILESASTNQTSMYLCASSPPPLAQETQYFGPGTRLLVL.